This T cell receptor (beta chain) was obtained from a study of cytomegalovirus exposure and HLA in healthy donors. General observations from the study: For cytomegalovirus status, the classifier reportedly gave diagnoses with high specificity and sensitivity.

The study ran its PCR with 60 Vbeta and 13 Jbeta primers. Method: immunoSEQ multiplex PCR; TCRdb's copy keeps in-frame clones and lacks some. This table holds fewer than 150,000 clones, around 75% found once. To note about this clone: The antigen remains unidentified.

The V gene's germline CDR1 is SGHRS and CDR2 YFSETQ. The CDR3 has 17 residues. Trimming cost V 2 bases and J 7 bases, with 21 bases left between them. The rearrangement joins TRBV5-1 to TRBJ1-4, with a possible D match to TRBD1 (5 bases). The sample comprised PBMCs. The sequence was obtained from a man aged 30 to 39 in good health and CMV-seronegative. This CDR3 is CASSLGNSGGRGEKLFF. The CDR3 region has the DNA TGCGCCAGCAGCTTAGGGAACAGCGGGGGAAGGGGTGAAAAACTGTTTTTT.